Reported below is one T cell receptor beta chain. No antigen is known for it. No much larger clone exists at a distance of one base, and base qualities are not known. The library came from the immunoSEQ multiplex PCR assay. A mixture of 60 forward primers for TCR Vbeta segments and 13 reverse primers for TCR Jbeta segments was used in the multiplex PCR. Amplification of the CDR3 region of rearranged TCR beta genes was performed with a multiplex PCR assay on genomic DNA. Amplified TCR beta libraries were sequenced as 87-base-pair reads on the Illumina HiSeq System. Concerning the study's data processing: In a later analysis, tens of millions of unique TCR beta chains were counted across the 690 or so repertoires, and approximately 9.9 million of these chains were shared by at least two donors. Raw reads were error-corrected and collapsed into unique sequences by a nearest-neighbor algorithm in which closely related sequences were merged to remove PCR and sequencing errors. V, D and J gene segments were assigned by aligning CDR3 sequences to IMGT reference sequences. For a sequence to be retained, at least a six-nucleotide match to both a V gene segment and a J gene segment was required. A rearrangement was called productive if the CDR3 had no stop codons and remained in frame with V and J, and every other rearrangement was called non-productive. CDR3 was defined according to IMGT convention as the region running from the second conserved V-encoded cysteine to the conserved J-encoded phenylalanine. The earlier analysis of 587 of the donors excluded any sequence lacking an unambiguous match to a single V gene segment. In an earlier analysis of several hundred of the donors, V segments were called functional above 56.7% productive rearrangements and were called segregating when the between-donor standard deviation exceeded 5%. A statistical classification framework was developed to diagnose cytomegalovirus status using the catalog of TCR beta chain sequences. V and J gene assignment, in a later analysis, came from comparing TCR nucleotide sequences with IMGT/GENE-DB human TR gene sequences. Using the TCRdist pipeline, a later analysis assigned CDR3 sequences along with most-parsimonious VDJ recombination scenarios. In a later analysis, every TCR beta chain was defined by the combination of its CDR3 amino acid sequence and its V-gene family, and reads without a unique V-gene family were dropped. As a way to deal with suspected cross-contamination and a sequencing artifact, a later analysis dropped over 550 nucleotide sequences that were highly shared and had low generation probability. For each public chain, a later analysis derived a clonal expansion index from normalized ranks of inferred template counts within each repertoire. Generation probabilities in a later analysis came from a VDJ recombination model fitted to out-of-frame rearrangements, and those results were checked against IGoR. In a later analysis, TCR-TCR, TCR-HLA and TCR-CMV co-occurrence was scored with hypergeometric tests, and a repertoire-size bias correction was applied to TCR pairs. To estimate false discovery rates, a later analysis permuted the HLA or CMV assignments 20 times. In a later analysis, co-occurring TCRs were grouped using DBSCAN, with TCRdist sequence similarity added in when clustering inside HLA-allele-positive subsets. For co-occurrence clustering, repertoires with fewer than 30,000 or more than 120,000 public chains were excluded, along with five repertoires with anomalous nucleotide sharing. This immuneACCESS table, as held by TCRdb, lists in-frame sequences with V and J called but not all clones. Of the missing ones, under half trace to an unresolved V gene in checked studies; the others have no known cause. V and J calls and clone size are copied from that table; D and trimming were computed from the DNA. The sample table records about 140,000 clones; roughly 80% of these occur just once. The ten largest clones capture around 3.1% of the sample.

In total, approximately 610 healthy bone marrow donors made up the cohort. At the time of sampling, every cohort member was nominally healthy, though immune exposures that went unrecorded were likely present. The donor tested CMV seronegative and was one of the 352 seronegative cohort members. Every donor gave a peripheral blood sample, and the peripheral blood mononuclear cells from that sample were used for TCR beta sequencing. Genomic DNA was extracted from the blood cell samples with the Qiagen DNeasy Blood Extraction Kit. The data were taken from a study of cytomegalovirus exposure and HLA in healthy donors listed by TCRdb under 2017. In the study overall: An earlier analysis of under 600 of the donors reported more than 250 Gb of sequence data and some 100 million unique TCR beta sequences from approximately 180 million T cells. Approximately 310 gigabases of sequencing data and 78 million or so unique TCR sequences were included in an early release covering roughly 700 HLA-typed donors. Of the roughly 430 genotyped donors, about 80% fell in the genetic ancestry cluster associated with self-reported Caucasian donors. The study aimed to test whether cataloging public T cell receptors could reveal signatures of past pathogen exposure. The study profiled the T cell repertoires of 550 to 700 subjects by immunosequencing and related them to cytomegalovirus serostatus. A separate validation cohort of over a hundred different subjects was used in addition to the roughly 620-subject first cohort. To predict cytomegalovirus infection status, the study combined high-throughput TCR immunosequencing, statistical association of individual TCRs with disease status, and machine learning. A later analysis re-analyzed previously published TCR beta repertoires from about 730 donors and added high-resolution HLA genotyping to study TCR occurrence patterns. Rather than using new phenotypic data, the later analysis identified candidate immune exposures from TCR beta sequences and from how often those sequences occurred across donors. An earlier analysis of 587 of the donors applied high-throughput TCR beta sequencing to assess whether each TCR beta V gene segment acted as functional or pseudogenic. Donor age, sex, ethnicity and CMV serostatus were collected together with the repertoire data. In a later genetic analysis, genome-wide SNP genotypes for about three fifths of the 666 donors were used, and that subset was treated as a discovery cohort. Every repertoire in the discovery cohort had been generated on one and the same sequencing platform. HLA typing covered class I and class II loci at four-digit resolution. Typing coverage varied by locus: roughly 620-640 donors for A, B, C, DRB1 and DQB1; approximately 500 for DQA1; 600 to 610 for DPA1; roughly 450 for DPB1. Roughly 5 DR-DQ haplotypes were handled as single units for association and clustering, since linkage in the cohort was strong. Among 350 to 400 genotyped donors of the cohort, an average of approximately 250,000 unique TCR beta nucleotide sequences were sequenced per donor, about a sixth of them non-productive.

The trim is 5 bases for V and 4 bases for J, with a gap of 9 bases between the germline ends. CDR1 and CDR2, looked up from the germline V gene (reference sequence), are DFQATT and SNEGSKA. Taken from cysteine to phenylalanine, the CDR3 has 11 residues. The kept DNA is CDR3 alone, 33 bases in frame from the first base. What the study reported, not specific to this receptor: While some public TCRs were present in many individuals, most TCR sequences turned up only very rarely across donors. The presence/absence analyses assumed that sequencing depth was roughly uniform across donors, and that assumption may not be true. In a later analysis, TCR association rates were found to vary across HLA loci, with the most associated TCRs seen for DRB1 alleles and the fewest for HLA-C alleles. The classifier was reported to diagnose cytomegalovirus status with high specificity and sensitivity in both the original and validation cohorts. Compared with the roughly 670-donor mean, donors in an Asian-associated ancestry cluster had fewer N-insertions in productive TCRs, according to a later genetic analysis. In a later analysis, most CMV-associated TCR beta chains were found to appear HLA-restricted, with HLA associations seemingly driven largely by CMV exposure. A further reported finding was that TCR beta sequences accurately predicted the HLA-A and HLA-B alleles for most subjects in the first cohort. This cohort had only TCR beta chains sequenced, and the lack of alpha or paired-chain data limited which features could be detected. A later analysis associated 15,000 to 20,000 TCR beta sequences with specific HLA alleles at a false discovery rate of 0.05. Linkage disequilibrium might explain the correlated functional status among segregating V segments, but an unknown experimental factor could not be ruled out. V-gene and J-gene trimming of TCR beta chains was associated with a missense DCLRE1C variant in a later genetic analysis, and the association was replicated in an independent cohort. The authors suggested that the approach could potentially be extended to other disease states and immunological phenotypes. In a later analysis, several top co-occurrence clusters were reported to appear linked to parvovirus B19, influenza, CMV and Epstein-Barr virus. In vitro tests confirmed that a few of the cytomegalovirus-associated TCR beta chains recognize cytomegalovirus antigens. Broadly in line with IMGT annotations, most TCR beta V segments showed up in productive rearrangements about 87% or about 30% of the time in an earlier analysis of some 590 of the donors. Immune exposure information for the cohort was limited to CMV serostatus. A group of highly shared sequence variants was considered likely to be a technical artifact of the sequencing pipeline. In the study, some 180 TCR beta chains were listed as associated with cytomegalovirus. When HLA alleles, especially DR and DQ, strongly co-occurred, TCR associations were difficult to assign to individual alleles. HLA typing was unavailable for some donors at each locus, so association tests used only the typed subset. A later analysis found that HLA-associated TCR beta chains were more clonally expanded and had lower generation probabilities than equally common non-associated chains. Because the 87-base-pair reads could not distinguish some IMGT-functional V segments, including TRBV6-2 and TRBV6-3, those segments were excluded. About 17 rarely observed V segments, including chromosome 9 orphons, were excluded from the earlier analysis of several hundred of the donors because counts were too low.

This receptor was identified in a man aged 40-50 years in good health and CMV-seronegative. Recombination linked TRBV20-1 to TRBJ2-7; the D gene remains uncertain. Sequenced material: PBMCs. The bases read TGCAGTGCTGCGACTGAGTACGAGCAGTACTTC. Its coded protein is CSAATEYEQYF.